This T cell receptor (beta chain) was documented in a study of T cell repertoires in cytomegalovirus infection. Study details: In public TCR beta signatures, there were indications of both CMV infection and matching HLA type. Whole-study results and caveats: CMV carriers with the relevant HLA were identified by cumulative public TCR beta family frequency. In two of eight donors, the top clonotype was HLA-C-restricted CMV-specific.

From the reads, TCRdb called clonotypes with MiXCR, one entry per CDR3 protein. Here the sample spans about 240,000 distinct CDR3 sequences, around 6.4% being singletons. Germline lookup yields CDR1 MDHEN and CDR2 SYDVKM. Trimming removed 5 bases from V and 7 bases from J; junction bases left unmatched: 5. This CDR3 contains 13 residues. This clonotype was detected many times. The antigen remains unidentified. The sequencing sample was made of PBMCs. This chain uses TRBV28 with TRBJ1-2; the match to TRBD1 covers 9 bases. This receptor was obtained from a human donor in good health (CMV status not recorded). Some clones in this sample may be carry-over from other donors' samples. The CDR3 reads CASSNPDRGGYTF. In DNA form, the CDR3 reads TGTGCCAGCAGTAACCCGGACAGGGGTGGCTACACCTTC.